This T cell receptor (beta chain) originates from a study of T cells in localized non-small cell lung cancer. Overall study findings and caveats: Higher blood T cell density tracked longer overall survival. Tumor trailed uninvolved adjacent lung in T cell clonality, which peaked there. A single tumor region was sequenced, leaving heterogeneity possible. A median roughly 50 of the top 100 tumor clones appeared in adjacent lung.

A note on this clone: Its antigen is as yet unknown.

CDR3 length: 15 residues. Germline-derived CDR1 and CDR2 are SEHNR and FQNEAQ (reference sequence). V trimming: 4 bases; J trimming: 0 bases; junction bases outside the gene matches: 6. The table came from immunoSEQ multiplex PCR; TCRdb's copy has only in-frame clones and leaves some out. The sample consists of approximately 70,000 clones, about four fifths of them appearing once. This chain joins TRBV7-9 and TRBJ2-7; TRBD1 matches 7 bases. Specimen: PBMCs, collected before any cancer treatment. This receptor was taken from a man between 40 and 70 years old with stage II lung adenocarcinoma. CDR3 sequence reads: CASSYRGASSYEQYF. The CDR3, as DNA: TGTGCCAGCAGCTACAGGGGCGCTAGCTCCTACGAGCAGTACTTC.